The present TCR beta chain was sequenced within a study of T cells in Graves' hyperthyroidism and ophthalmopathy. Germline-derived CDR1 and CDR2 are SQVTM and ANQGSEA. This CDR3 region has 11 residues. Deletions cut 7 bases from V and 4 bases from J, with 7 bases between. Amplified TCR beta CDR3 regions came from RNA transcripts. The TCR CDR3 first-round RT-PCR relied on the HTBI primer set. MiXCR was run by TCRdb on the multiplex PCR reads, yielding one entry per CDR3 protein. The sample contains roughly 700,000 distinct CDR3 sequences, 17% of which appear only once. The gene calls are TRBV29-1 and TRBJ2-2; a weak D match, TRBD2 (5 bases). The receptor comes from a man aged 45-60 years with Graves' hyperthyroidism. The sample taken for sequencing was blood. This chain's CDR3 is CSGAGTGELFF. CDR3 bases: TGCAGCGGGGCGGGCACCGGGGAGCTGTTTTTT.